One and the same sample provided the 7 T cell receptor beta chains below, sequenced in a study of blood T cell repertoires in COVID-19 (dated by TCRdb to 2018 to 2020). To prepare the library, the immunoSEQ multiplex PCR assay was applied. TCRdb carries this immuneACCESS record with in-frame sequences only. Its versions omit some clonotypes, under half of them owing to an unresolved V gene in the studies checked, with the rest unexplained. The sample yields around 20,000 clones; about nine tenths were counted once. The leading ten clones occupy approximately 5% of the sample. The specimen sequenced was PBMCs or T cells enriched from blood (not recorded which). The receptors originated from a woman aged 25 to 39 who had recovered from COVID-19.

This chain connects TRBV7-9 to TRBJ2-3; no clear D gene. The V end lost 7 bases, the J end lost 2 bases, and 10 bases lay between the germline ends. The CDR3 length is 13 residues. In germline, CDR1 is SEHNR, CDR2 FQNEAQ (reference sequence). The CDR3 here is CASKERNTDTQYF. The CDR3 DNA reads TGTGCCAGCAAGGAGCGCAACACAGATACGCAGTATTTT.

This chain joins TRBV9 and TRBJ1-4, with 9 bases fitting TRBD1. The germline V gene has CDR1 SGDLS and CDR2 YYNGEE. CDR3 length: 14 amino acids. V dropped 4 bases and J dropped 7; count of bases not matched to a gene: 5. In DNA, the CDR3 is TGTGCCAGCAGCCGACAGGGGGGTAGTGAAAAACTGTTTTTT. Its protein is CASSRQGGSEKLFF.

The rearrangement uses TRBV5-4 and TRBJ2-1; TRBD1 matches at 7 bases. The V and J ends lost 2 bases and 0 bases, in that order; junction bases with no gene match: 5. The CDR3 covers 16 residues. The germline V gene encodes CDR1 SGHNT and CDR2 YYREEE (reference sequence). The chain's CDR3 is CASSFEGASSYNEQFF. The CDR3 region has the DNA TGTGCCAGCAGCTTTGAGGGGGCCAGCTCCTACAATGAGCAGTTCTTC.

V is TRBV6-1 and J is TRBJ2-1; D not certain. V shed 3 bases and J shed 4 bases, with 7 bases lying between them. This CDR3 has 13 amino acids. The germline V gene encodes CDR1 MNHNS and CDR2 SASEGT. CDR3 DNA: TGTGCCAGCAGTGACCAGTTTTACAATGAGCAGTTCTTC. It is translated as CASSDQFYNEQFF.

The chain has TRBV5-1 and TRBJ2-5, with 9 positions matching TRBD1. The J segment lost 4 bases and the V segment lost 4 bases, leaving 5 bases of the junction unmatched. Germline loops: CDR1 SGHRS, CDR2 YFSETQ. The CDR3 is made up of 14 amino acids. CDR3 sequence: CASSLTGGVETQYF. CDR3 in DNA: TGCGCCAGCAGCCTAACAGGGGGCGTAGAGACCCAGTACTTC.

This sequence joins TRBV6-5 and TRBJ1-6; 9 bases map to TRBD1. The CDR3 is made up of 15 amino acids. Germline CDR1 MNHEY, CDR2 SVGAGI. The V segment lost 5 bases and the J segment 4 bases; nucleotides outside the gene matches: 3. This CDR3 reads CASSRQGDYNSPLHF. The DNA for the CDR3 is TGTGCCAGCAGTCGACAGGGGGATTATAATTCACCCCTCCACTTT.

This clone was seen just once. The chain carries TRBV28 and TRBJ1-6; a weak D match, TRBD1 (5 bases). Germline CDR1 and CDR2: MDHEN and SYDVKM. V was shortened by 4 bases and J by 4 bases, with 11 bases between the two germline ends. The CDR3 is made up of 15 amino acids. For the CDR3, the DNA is TGTGCCAGCAGTTCGGTGGACACTTATAATTCACCCCTCCACTTT. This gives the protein CASSSVDTYNSPLHF.